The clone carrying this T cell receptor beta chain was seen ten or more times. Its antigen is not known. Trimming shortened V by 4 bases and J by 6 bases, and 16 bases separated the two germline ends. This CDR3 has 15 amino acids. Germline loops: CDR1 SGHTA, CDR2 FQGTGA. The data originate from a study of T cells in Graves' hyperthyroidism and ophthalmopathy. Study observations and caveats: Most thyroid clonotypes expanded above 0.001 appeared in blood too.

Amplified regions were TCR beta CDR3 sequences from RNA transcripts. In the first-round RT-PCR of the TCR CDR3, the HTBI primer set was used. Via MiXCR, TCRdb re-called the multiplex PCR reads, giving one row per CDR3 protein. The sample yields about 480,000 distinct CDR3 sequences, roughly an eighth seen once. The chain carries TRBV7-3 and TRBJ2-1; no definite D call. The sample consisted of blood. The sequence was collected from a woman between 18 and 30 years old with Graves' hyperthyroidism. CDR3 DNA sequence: TGTGCCAGCAGCTGGCGAGCTACTCAGCCCAATGAGCAGTTCTTC. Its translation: CASSWRATQPNEQFF.